This passage covers 8 T cell receptor beta chains from one sample sequenced in a study of shared clonotypes between healthy human individuals. Naivety among CD8 cells was defined by CD45RO negativity and positive CCR7 selection, thereby excluding terminally differentiated effector memory CD45RA+ cells. Only in-frame clones appear in the TCRdb table, and some are missing; sequencing was by immunoSEQ multiplex PCR. The repertoire holds more than 2 million clones, with about 94% as singletons. Sequenced material: naive CD8+ T cells sorted from blood. These receptors were collected from a man aged 18 to 29 in good health.

The chain has TRBV29-1 and TRBJ2-2; no definite D call. The V gene lost 3 bases and the J gene lost 1 base, with 9 bases spanning the gap. This CDR3 region has 14 residues. CDR1 is SQVTM and CDR2 is ANQGSEA in the germline V gene. The CDR3 region is CSVDRVRNTGELFF. The CDR3 DNA reads as TGCAGCGTTGATAGGGTTAGGAACACCGGGGAGCTGTTTTTT.

The chain employs TRBV4-1 and TRBJ2-7, with a weak D call TRBD1 (5 bases). Germline-derived CDR1 and CDR2 are MGHRA and YSYEKL. There are 13 residues in the CDR3. Deletions cut 5 bases from V and 7 bases from J, with 15 bases between. In DNA, the CDR3 is TGCGCCAGCAGCTTCTTTAGGGGTGGTGAGCAGTACTTC. It is translated as CASSFFRGGEQYF.

V and J are TRBV10-2 and TRBJ1-1; possible D gene TRBD1, 5 bases. The germline V gene has CDR1 WSHSY and CDR2 SAAADI. V lost 2 bases, J lost 3 bases, and 16 bases lay in between. The CDR3 contains 16 residues. Written as DNA, the CDR3 is TGCGCCAGCAGTGAGCTCCATGATGCGGGGGACACTGAAGCTTTCTTT. It specifies CASSELHDAGDTEAFF.

This chain uses TRBV30 with TRBJ2-7; 9 bases match TRBD1. The CDR3 consists of 15 residues. Germline loops: CDR1 GTSNPN, CDR2 SVGIG (reference sequence). After removal of 3 bases from V and 2 bases from J, the junction contained 8 bases not matched to a gene. CDR3 DNA sequence: TGTGCCTGGAGGGGTTCGAGACAGGGGGCCTACGAGCAGTACTTC. Protein product: CAWRGSRQGAYEQYF.

This chain connects TRBV29-1 to TRBJ2-5, with 9 bases matching TRBD1. Germline lookup yields CDR1 SQVTM and CDR2 ANQGSEA. V lost 4 bases, J lost 2 bases, and 5 bases stayed unmatched. This CDR3 comprises 14 residues. DNA of the CDR3: TGCAGCGTTGTCGGGGACAGGGTACAAGAGACCCAGTACTTC. It is translated as CSVVGDRVQETQYF.

This sequence joins TRBV5-1 and TRBJ2-1, with 7 bases lining up with TRBD2. Germline V gene sequence: CDR1 SGHRS, CDR2 YFSETQ. The CDR3 length is 15 residues. The V gene end was trimmed by 2 bases and the J gene end by 2 bases; junction bases not matched to a gene: 4. The CDR3 loop is CASSFGGGPYNEQFF. CDR3 DNA sequence: TGCGCCAGCAGCTTCGGCGGGGGACCCTACAATGAGCAGTTCTTC.

V usage is TRBV5-1 and J usage is TRBJ2-7; TRBD2 aligns across 8 bases. J lost 6 bases, V lost 0 bases, and 8 bases had no gene match. The CDR3 covers 15 residues. The germline gives CDR1 SGHRS, CDR2 YFSETQ. The CDR3 nucleotides are TGCGCCAGCAGCTTGGACGGGAGGGCCAAAGCCGAGCAGTACTTC. Amino acid sequence: CASSLDGRAKAEQYF.

This clone was detected once. The same CDR3 also results from other DNA sequences found in this sample. V gene TRBV5-1 combines with J gene TRBJ1-1, with TRBD1 identical over 8 bases. Germline V gives CDR1 SGHRS, CDR2 YFSETQ. Trimming at V came to 3 bases and at J to 4 bases, leaving 2 bases not matched to a gene. This CDR3 is 13 amino acids long. The CDR3 bases are TGCGCCAGCAGCTCAACAGGGGGCACTGAAGCTTTCTTT. Protein: CASSSTGGTEAFF.